These 12 T cell receptor beta chains came from one sample sequenced in a study of T cells in Graves' hyperthyroidism and ophthalmopathy. Amplification of TCR beta CDR3 regions was performed using RNA transcripts as template. The study used the HTBI primer set for a first-round RT-PCR of the TCR CDR3. TCRdb re-called the multiplex PCR reads with MiXCR, one entry per CDR3 protein. The data show 140,000 or so distinct CDR3 sequences, more than 20% seen once. Sequenced sample: blood. These receptors originate from a woman aged 45-65 years with Graves' hyperthyroidism that later progressed to Graves' ophthalmopathy.

The sample holds a few counts of this clonotype. The V call is TRBV28, the J call TRBJ1-3; D remains ambiguous. Germline V gives CDR1 MDHEN, CDR2 SYDVKM. This CDR3 is built from 18 residues. V lost 2 bases to trimming and J lost 2 bases, with 19 bases between them. The CDR3 sequence is CASSLRDLVLRPGNTIYF. In DNA form, the CDR3 reads TGTGCCAGCAGTTTACGGGATCTGGTTCTCCGACCTGGAAACACCATATATTTT.

This clonotype occurred many times. The V and J genes are TRBV6-1 and TRBJ1-2; no firm D call. The germline gives CDR1 MNHNS, CDR2 SASEGT. The CDR3 contains 15 residues. Trimming removed 6 bases at V and 4 bases at J, with 18 bases between. The CDR3 spells CASSLQPRTFYGYTF. Here the CDR3 DNA reads TGTGCCAGCAGCTTACAACCACGGACCTTCTATGGCTACACCTTC.

Ten or more counts support this clonotype. V and J are TRBV3-1 and TRBJ1-4; D gene ambiguous. This CDR3 has 14 amino acids. The V and J ends lost 6 bases and 5 bases respectively, with 13 bases between them. Looked up from germline, CDR1 is LGHDT and CDR2 is YNNKEL (reference sequence). This CDR3 is CASSRPGENEKLFF. In DNA, the CDR3 is TGTGCCAGCAGTCGTCCGGGAGAAAATGAAAAACTGTTTTTT.

This clonotype was seen repeatedly, ten times or more. J is TRBJ2-3 and V is TRBV7-9; 7 nucleotides line up with TRBD2. In germline, CDR1 is SEHNR, CDR2 FQNEAQ (reference sequence). V was clipped by 5 bases and J by 0 bases; unmatched bases: 5. CDR3 length: 15 residues. CDR3: CASSTPSGSTDTQYF. Here the CDR3 DNA reads TGTGCCAGCAGCACCCCTAGCGGTAGCACAGATACGCAGTATTTT.

The gene calls are TRBV19 and TRBJ2-2; 10 bases are a match to TRBD2. The CDR3 has 16 residues. Germline values: CDR1 LNHDA, CDR2 SQIVND (reference sequence). V lost 2 bases, J lost 9 bases, and 9 bases stayed unmatched. CDR3 amino acids: CASSIRSLAGVRELFF. The CDR3 DNA is TGTGCCAGTAGTATAAGATCCCTAGCGGGAGTTAGGGAGCTGTTTTTT. Full variable domain (remainder filled in from reference TRBV19 and TRBJ2-2): DGGITQSPKYLFRKEGQNVTLSCEQNLNHDAMYWYRQDPGQGLRLIYYSQIVNDFQKGDIAEGYSVSREKKESFPLTVTSAQKNPTAFYLCASSIRSLAGVRELFFGEGSRLTVL.

In this sample, this clonotype turned up a few times. This rearrangement joins TRBV6-2 or TRBV6-3 to TRBJ1-2, with D tentatively TRBD1 (5 bases). This CDR3 is built from 14 residues. Trimming stripped 8 bases from V and 5 bases from J, with 18 bases between. The germline CDR1 and CDR2 sequences are MNHEY and SVGEGT. The DNA of the CDR3 is TGTGCCAGCGGAGATCCGGGACCACTTTATGGCTACACCTTC. Translating gives CASGDPGPLYGYTF.

This clonotype was found many times. The chain employs TRBV28 and TRBJ1-4, with 10 bases aligning to TRBD1. The CDR3 length is 17 residues. With V trimmed by 5 bases and J by 3 bases, 9 bases remained unmatched. Germline assignment: CDR1 MDHEN and CDR2 SYDVKM. The CDR3, as DNA: TGTGCCAGCAGTGCCGGGACAGGGGCCTCGGCTAATGAAAAACTGTTTTTT. The encoded protein is CASSAGTGASANEKLFF.

This clonotype was counted a few times. This sequence joins TRBV5-1 and TRBJ2-2, with no clear D. This CDR3 has 11 residues. The ends were cut back, 7 bases at V and 5 bases at J, with 6 bases in the middle. CDR1 SGHRS and CDR2 YFSETQ come from the germline V gene. CDR3 residues: CASASTGELFF. CDR3 sequence (DNA): TGCGCCAGCGCCTCGACCGGGGAGCTGTTTTTT.

This clonotype was observed at least ten times. V and J are TRBV6-1 and TRBJ2-7; D could derive from TRBD1 or TRBD2 (5 bases each). Germline V gives CDR1 MNHNS, CDR2 SASEGT. The CDR3 has 16 residues. V lost 7 bases, J lost 4 bases, and 23 bases lay in between. The CDR3 spells CASKVTGTSRGYEQYF. The CDR3 bases are TGTGCCAGCAAAGTTACCGGGACCTCTAGGGGATACGAGCAGTACTTC.

The CDR3 nucleotides read TGTGCCAGCAGTTCACCGACAGGGGGCAATCAGCCCCAGCATTTT. Translation: CASSSPTGGNQPQHF. The chain employs TRBV27 and TRBJ1-5; 8 nucleotides line up with TRBD1. The V and J ends lost 4 bases and 2 bases, in that order; junction bases with no gene match: 4. The germline gives CDR1 MNHEY, CDR2 SMNVEV (reference sequence). The CDR3 has 15 amino acids.

At least ten counts were recorded for this clonotype. V is TRBV24-1 and J is TRBJ2-1; 12 nucleotides agree with TRBD2. The V gene's germline CDR1 is KGHDR and CDR2 SFDVKD. V shed 7 bases, J shed 7 bases, and the junction held 13 bases outside the gene matches. The CDR3 is 17 amino acids. This CDR3 is CATSTSRLAGDGNEQFF. In DNA form, the CDR3 reads TGTGCCACCAGCACATCTCGACTAGCGGGAGATGGAAATGAGCAGTTCTTC.

The table lists this clonotype with a few counts. The CDR3 nucleotides are TGTGCCAGCAGCGGGGGACTGGTCTCCTACGAGCAGTTCTTC. Its protein product is CASSGGLVSYEQFF. The chain uses TRBV6-1 and TRBJ2-7; TRBD2 might be the D (6 bases). The last part of the DNA fits TRBJ2-1 better; the J call may be wrong. Germline V gene sequence: CDR1 MNHNS, CDR2 SASEGT. The CDR3 length is 14 residues.